One sample yielded the 31 T cell receptor beta chains listed below, sequenced in a study of CD8+ T cells in alopecia areata. Sequencing relied on a cDNA template that was reverse transcribed from extracted RNA. TCRdb's copy holds only in-frame clones and misses some; the assay was immunoSEQ multiplex PCR. The sample consists of over 200,000 clones, 57% of them appearing once. The specimen was CD4+ T cells sorted from blood, collected at week 0. The receptors come from a human donor with alopecia areata.

The chain couples TRBV11-2 to TRBJ2-1; possible D gene TRBD2, 5 bases. The CDR3 totals 13 residues. Trimming shortened V by 2 bases and J by 8 bases, and 10 bases separated the two germline ends. CDR1 is SGHAT, CDR2 FQNNGV, per germline. The CDR3 reads CASSLRGWDEQFF. The CDR3 region has the DNA TGTGCCAGCAGCTTAAGAGGGTGGGATGAGCAGTTCTTC.

The J gene is TRBJ2-3, the V gene TRBV30; no reliable D call. This CDR3 comprises 16 residues. The germline V and J ends were trimmed by 4 bases and 0 bases, with 17 bases remaining between them. Germline lookup yields CDR1 GTSNPN and CDR2 SVGIG (reference sequence). CDR3 DNA: TGTGCCTGGAACCTCCGTGGCCAACGGAGCACAGATACGCAGTATTTT. As protein: CAWNLRGQRSTDTQYF.

This chain joins TRBV13 and TRBJ2-3, with no clear D. The CDR3 is made up of 15 amino acids. In germline, CDR1 is PRHDT, CDR2 FYEKMQ (reference sequence). V lost 1 base to trimming and J lost 4 bases, with 12 bases between them. The CDR3 nucleotides are TGTGCCAGCAGCTTAGAGACGGGCGGACCAGATACGCAGTATTTT. Its translation: CASSLETGGPDTQYF.

This chain joins TRBV30 and TRBJ2-1, with TRBD2 matching 7 bases. This CDR3 is built from 16 residues. Germline values: CDR1 GTSNPN, CDR2 SVGIG (reference sequence). Trimming took 3 bases from V and 0 from J; bases not matched to a gene: 8. This chain's CDR3 is CAWRGLAASSYNEQFF. The CDR3, as DNA: TGTGCCTGGAGGGGGCTAGCGGCAAGCTCCTACAATGAGCAGTTCTTC. Full variable domain (missing parts from reference TRBV30 and TRBJ2-1): SQTIHQWPATLVQPVGSPLSLECTVEGTSNPNLYWYRQAAGRGLQLLFYSVGIGQISSEVPQNLSASRPQDRQFILSSKKLLLSDSGFYLCAWRGLAASSYNEQFFGPGTRLTVL.

This sequence joins TRBV6-5 and TRBJ2-3; 9 bases map to TRBD2. From germline, CDR1 is MNHEY and CDR2 SVGAGI. V was pared by 6 bases and J by 3 bases, with 4 bases of the junction left unmatched. This CDR3 spans 14 amino acids. Written as DNA, the CDR3 is TGTGCCAGCAGCCCGGGACTAGCAACAGATACGCAGTATTTT. Residues: CASSPGLATDTQYF.

A word on this clone: The same CDR3 arises from other DNA sequences in this sample as well. The chain recombines TRBV5-1 with TRBJ2-5; 11 bases are a match to TRBD2. Germline V gene lookup returns CDR1 SGHRS and CDR2 YFSETQ. The CDR3 sequence is 15 residues long. With V trimmed by 4 bases and J by 2 bases, 4 bases remained unmatched. Written as DNA, the CDR3 is TGCGCCAGCAGCCGATGGACTAGCGGGCAAGAGACCCAGTACTTC. Residues: CASSRWTSGQETQYF.

The chain uses TRBV29-1 and TRBJ1-2; TRBD1 might be the D (5 bases). This CDR3 spans 12 amino acids. Germline CDR1 is SQVTM and CDR2 is ANQGSEA. V was cut by 7 bases and J by 7 bases, with 16 bases left in between. The CDR3 spells CSGTLQGSGYTF. The CDR3 bases are TGCAGCGGGACCCTCCAGGGTAGTGGCTACACCTTC. The entire variable domain, with the rest obtained from reference TRBV29-1 and TRBJ1-2, is as follows: SAVISQKPSRDICQRGTSLTIQCQVDSQVTMMFWYRQQPGQSLTLIATANQGSEATYESGFVIDKFPISRPNLTFSTLTVSNMSPEDSSIYLCSGTLQGSGYTFGSGTRLTVV.

The chain combines TRBV29-1 with TRBJ1-5; 11 bases are a match to TRBD1. Trimming cost V 6 bases and J 6 bases; bases outside gene matches: 4. The CDR3 runs 13 residues. CDR1 is SQVTM, CDR2 ANQGSEA, per germline. The CDR3 sequence is CSVAGTGGQPQHF. The CDR3 DNA reads TGCAGCGTCGCCGGGACAGGGGGTCAGCCCCAGCATTTT.

The chain recombines TRBV19 with TRBJ2-2, with D uncertain. The CDR3 contains 12 residues. Per germline, CDR1 LNHDA and CDR2 SQIVND (reference sequence). Trimming took off 7 bases at V and 4 bases at J, with 7 bases between the two ends. In DNA, the CDR3 is TGTGCCAGTACCCAGACCACCGGGGAGCTGTTTTTT. Protein sequence: CASTQTTGELFF.

This clone was seen more than once but under ten times. The rearrangement links TRBV30 to TRBJ1-1; D ambiguous. This CDR3 contains 14 residues. Per the germline V gene, CDR1 is GTSNPN and CDR2 is SVGIG (reference sequence). Trimming removed 2 bases at V and 6 bases at J, with 16 bases between. In DNA, the CDR3 is TGTGCCTGGAGTTTCGCGGTTGTGAAACCTGAAGCTTTCTTT. It translates to CAWSFAVVKPEAFF.

This clone appeared a few times. Within the sample, other DNA sequences also encode this same CDR3. The chain recombines TRBV19 with TRBJ2-2; D is ambiguous. V lost 1 base to trimming and J lost 0 bases, with 3 bases between them. The germline V gene has CDR1 LNHDA and CDR2 SQIVND (reference sequence). The CDR3 consists of 14 residues. The CDR3 sequence: CASSIAANTGELFF. DNA of the CDR3: TGTGCCAGTAGTATAGCGGCGAACACCGGGGAGCTGTTTTTT.

The CDR3 DNA reads TGTGCCAGCAGTTTTACGTCACCTAGCAATCAGCCCCAGCATTTT. This sequence encodes CASSFTSPSNQPQHF. The chain has TRBV27 and TRBJ1-5; D unresolved. The CDR3 has 15 amino acids. The V gene lost 3 bases and the J gene lost 0 bases, with 9 bases spanning the gap. Germline CDR1 reads MNHEY; CDR2 reads SMNVEV (reference sequence).

This clone has only one observation. The sample carries other DNA sequences with the same CDR3. The chain carries TRBV29-1 and TRBJ1-1; unclear D gene. Looked up from germline, CDR1 is SQVTM and CDR2 is ANQGSEA. The length of the CDR3 is 13 residues. V lost 5 bases and J 0 bases, leaving 10 bases between the germline ends. The CDR3 protein is CSVRGVMNTEAFF. DNA of the CDR3: TGCAGCGTTCGCGGGGTAATGAACACTGAAGCTTTCTTT.

The chain recombines TRBV10-3 with TRBJ1-1, with D possibly TRBD1 on 5 matching bases. The V end lost 3 bases, the J end lost 1 base, and 9 bases lay between the germline ends. CDR3 length equals 14 residues. Germline V gene sequence: CDR1 ENHRY, CDR2 SYGVKD. In DNA, the CDR3 is TGTGCCATCAGTGAACGGGGCCCGAACACTGAAGCTTTCTTT. It translates to CAISERGPNTEAFF.

V and J are TRBV7-9 and TRBJ1-1, with no clear D. In germline, CDR1 is SEHNR, CDR2 FQNEAQ (reference sequence). V lost 0 bases and J lost 0, with 8 bases in between. CDR3 length: 15 amino acids. The CDR3 loop is CASSLAGGLNTEAFF. The CDR3 bases are TGTGCCAGCAGCTTAGCTGGAGGACTGAACACTGAAGCTTTCTTT.

This clone occurred a few times. The same CDR3 can be traced to other DNA sequences in this sample. This chain links TRBV2 with TRBJ2-3, with TRBD2 matching over 7 bases. Germline trimming cut 2 bases from V and 1 base from J; bases unmatched to any gene: 0. The CDR3 extends over 14 amino acids. In germline, CDR1 is SNHLY, CDR2 FYNNEI. This CDR3 reads CASSESGGTDTQYF. The CDR3 DNA is TGTGCCAGCAGTGAAAGCGGGGGCACAGATACGCAGTATTTT.

The rearrangement uses TRBV5-6 and TRBJ1-6, with 9 nucleotides matching TRBD1. The CDR3 consists of 16 residues. The trim removed 2 bases at V and 6 bases at J, leaving 6 bases unmatched. Germline V lookup: CDR1 SGHDT, CDR2 YYEEEE. This CDR3 reads CASSFGRDRVNSPLHF. CDR3 nucleotides: TGTGCCAGCAGCTTCGGCCGGGACAGGGTTAATTCACCCCTCCACTTT.

The gene calls are TRBV5-4 and TRBJ2-7, with 11 bases matching TRBD2. Unmatched junction bases numbered 12, after V lost 4 bases and J lost 0 bases. The CDR3 length is 18 residues. In germline, CDR1 is SGHNT, CDR2 YYREEE (reference sequence). In DNA, the CDR3 is TGTGCCAGCAGCCCAGGACTAGCGGGCACAAGATTCTCCTACGAGCAGTACTTC. It codes for CASSPGLAGTRFSYEQYF.

The chain couples TRBV29-1 to TRBJ1-1; D not certain. Germline-derived CDR1 and CDR2 are SQVTM and ANQGSEA. The CDR3 covers 13 residues. Trimming removed 4 bases from V and 4 bases from J, with 13 bases in between. The CDR3 DNA reads TGCAGCGTTGTTGTGGGCTGGGGCACTGAAGCTTTCTTT. Translation gives CSVVVGWGTEAFF.

The chain is built from TRBV1 and TRBJ1-2; TRBD1, the table's D call, lacks a check against the DNA. TRBV1 is a pseudogene locus. CDR3 size: 16 residues. The CDR3 spells CTSSQAPGQKIYGYTF. The CDR3, as DNA: TGCACCAGCAGCCAAGCTCCGGGACAGAAGATATATGGCTACACCTTC.

The J gene is TRBJ1-1, the V gene TRBV18, with 10 bases aligning to TRBD1. There are 14 residues in the CDR3. V was pared by 3 bases and J by 5 bases, with 3 bases of the junction left unmatched. CDR1 is KGHSH, CDR2 LQKENI, per germline. CDR3: CASSPGQGRTEAFF. The CDR3 DNA reads TGTGCCAGCTCACCGGGACAGGGGAGGACTGAAGCTTTCTTT.

This clone came up many times. V usage is TRBV5-1 and J usage is TRBJ2-7; 7 bases match TRBD2. The CDR3 covers 15 residues. CDR1 is SGHRS, CDR2 YFSETQ, per germline. V trimming: 0 bases; J trimming: 3 bases; junction bases outside the gene matches: 6. The CDR3 here is CASSLERLAIYEQYF. In DNA form, the CDR3 reads TGCGCCAGCAGCTTGGAACGACTAGCCATCTACGAGCAGTACTTC.

This clone was observed once. The chain recombines TRBV30 with TRBJ2-7; tentatively, D is TRBD1 or TRBD2 (5 bases each). Germline V gene data show CDR1 as GTSNPN and CDR2 as SVGIG (reference sequence). V dropped 1 base and J dropped 3 bases, with 10 bases sitting between them. The CDR3 has 13 amino acids. This chain's CDR3 is CAWSAGRIYEQYF. CDR3 bases: TGTGCCTGGAGTGCGGGACGCATCTACGAGCAGTACTTC.

The chain uses TRBV29-1 and TRBJ1-2; D remains ambiguous. V shed 8 bases and J shed 4 bases, with 8 bases lying between them. Germline V gives CDR1 SQVTM, CDR2 ANQGSEA. This CDR3 is built from 10 residues. The CDR3 region has the DNA TGCAGCACAGACGGCTATGGCTACACCTTC. This encodes CSTDGYGYTF.

The V gene is TRBV6-5, the J gene TRBJ2-5; perhaps TRBD2 as D (5 bases). Germline assignment: CDR1 MNHEY and CDR2 SVGAGI. The CDR3 runs 16 residues. Trimming took 0 bases from V and 5 from J, leaving 16 bases between them. The CDR3 bases are TGTGCCAGCAGTTACTCTGGACTGACGGTAGGGGAGACCCAGTACTTC. Its translation is CASSYSGLTVGETQYF.

Only one count was recorded for this clone. This sequence joins TRBV5-4 and TRBJ2-4; the match to TRBD1 covers 10 bases. J was trimmed by 0 bases and V by 4 bases; bases with no gene match: 1. Germline values: CDR1 SGHNT, CDR2 YYREEE (reference sequence). There are 15 residues in the CDR3. The CDR3 here is CASSRQGAAKNIQYF. In DNA, the CDR3 is TGTGCCAGCAGCCGACAGGGGGCAGCCAAAAACATTCAGTACTTC.

For this clone: Other nucleotide sequences in the sample specify the same CDR3. As DNA, the CDR3 is TGCAGCGTTGAAGGGGGCACAGATACGCAGTATTTT. The encoded protein is CSVEGGTDTQYF. This chain uses TRBV29-1 with TRBJ2-3; D not certain. The germline CDR1 and CDR2 sequences are SQVTM and ANQGSEA. Trimming took 1 base from V and 1 from J, leaving 3 bases between them. The CDR3 runs 12 residues.

The sample holds one count of this clone. The chain links TRBV5-1 to TRBJ2-1; 7 bases fit TRBD2. This CDR3 has 14 amino acids. V lost 4 bases, J lost 4 bases, and 5 bases stayed unmatched. CDR1 and CDR2 (germline): SGHRS, YFSETQ. In DNA form, the CDR3 reads TGCGCCAGCAGCCAGCCGGGACTATACAATGAGCAGTTCTTC. Its translation is CASSQPGLYNEQFF.

The chain employs TRBV9 and TRBJ2-2; the match to TRBD2 covers 7 bases. J was trimmed by 5 bases and V by 6 bases; bases with no gene match: 10. CDR1 and CDR2 from the germline V gene are SGDLS and YYNGEE. The CDR3 covers 15 residues. The chain's CDR3 is CASTPRQGGTGELFF. CDR3 coding DNA: TGTGCCAGCACCCCACGGCAGGGAGGGACCGGGGAGCTGTTTTTT. Complete variable domain (other parts from reference TRBV9 and TRBJ2-2): DSGVTQTPKHLITATGQRVTLRCSPRSGDLSVYWYQQSLDQGLQFLIQYYNGEERAKGNILERFSAQQFPDLHSELNLSSLELGDSALYFCASTPRQGGTGELFFGEGSRLTVL.

The chain joins TRBV2 to TRBJ1-2; no clear D. CDR3 length: 14 amino acids. Trimming took off 2 bases at V and 4 bases at J, with 11 bases between the two ends. The germline CDR1 and CDR2 sequences are SNHLY and FYNNEI. DNA of the CDR3: TGTGCCAGCAGTGAAATAGGCCAAGGCTATGGCTACACCTTC. Translated: CASSEIGQGYGYTF.

CDR3 DNA sequence: TGCAGCGAACGTCAACCGGGACAGGGGGCCACAGATACGCAGTATTTT. Protein: CSERQPGQGATDTQYF. The chain is built from TRBV29-1 and TRBJ2-3, with 12 bases that match TRBD1. With V trimmed by 7 bases and J by 2 bases, 10 bases remained unmatched. The CDR3 spans 16 residues. Germline V lookup: CDR1 SQVTM, CDR2 ANQGSEA.